The clone carrying this T cell receptor (beta chain) was observed a handful of times. The CDR3 loop spans 13 amino acids. The V and J ends lost 0 bases and 6 bases respectively, with 10 bases between them. The germline V gene encodes CDR1 SGHKS and CDR2 YYEKEE (reference sequence). As it was prepared, the TCRbeta library received unique molecular identifiers. One entry per CDR3 protein results from TCRdb running MiXCR on the PCR reads. This sample has over 200,000 distinct CDR3 sequences, with approximately 10% found just once. The record originates from a study of T-cell reconstitution after alpha-beta-depleted transplantation in children.

The sample was PBMCs from the stem cell graft donor, taken from the stem cell graft. The receptor's source is a human donor who donated a stem cell graft to a child with acute lymphoblastic leukemia. The chain combines TRBV5-5 with TRBJ2-7, with D possibly being TRBD1 (6 bases). The CDR3 here is CASSLGGPGEQYF. The CDR3 DNA reads TGTGCCAGCAGCTTGGGGGGGCCGGGCGAGCAGTACTTC.